This T cell receptor beta chain was captured in a study of T-cell reconstitution after alpha-beta-depleted transplantation in children. A note on this clonotype: Antigen: not known.

For TCRbeta, the library was prepared with unique molecular identifiers. TCRdb fed the PCR reads into MiXCR, producing one record per CDR3 protein. The table lists about 280,000 distinct CDR3 sequences, approximately 10% of them singletons. CDR1 and CDR2 from the germline V gene are PRHDT and FYEKMQ (reference sequence). The CDR3 has 19 residues. Trimming removed 10 bases from V and 4 bases from J; junction bases left unmatched: 19. Overall study findings and caveats: At around two months after transplant, the alpha-beta T cells were reportedly derived from several hundred expanded clones that came from non-depleted graft cells. After transplant, high TCRbeta diversity at day 60 in some patients arose from surviving recipient T cells and thymic progenitors. Newly generated T cells supplied most T-cell counts and diversity one year post-transplant.

The J gene is TRBJ2-2, the V gene TRBV13; 12 bases map to TRBD2. The TCR was taken from a male patient aged 2 to 9 who had a stem cell transplant for chronic granulomatous disease, so the T cells may come from the graft donor. Sequenced here: peripheral blood, sampled 180 days after TCRalphabeta/CD19-depleted stem cell transplant. The CDR3 sequence is CAICTRPSGRARGTGELFF. CDR3 DNA: TGTGCCATCTGCACCCGGCCTAGCGGGAGGGCCAGAGGCACCGGGGAGCTGTTTTTT.